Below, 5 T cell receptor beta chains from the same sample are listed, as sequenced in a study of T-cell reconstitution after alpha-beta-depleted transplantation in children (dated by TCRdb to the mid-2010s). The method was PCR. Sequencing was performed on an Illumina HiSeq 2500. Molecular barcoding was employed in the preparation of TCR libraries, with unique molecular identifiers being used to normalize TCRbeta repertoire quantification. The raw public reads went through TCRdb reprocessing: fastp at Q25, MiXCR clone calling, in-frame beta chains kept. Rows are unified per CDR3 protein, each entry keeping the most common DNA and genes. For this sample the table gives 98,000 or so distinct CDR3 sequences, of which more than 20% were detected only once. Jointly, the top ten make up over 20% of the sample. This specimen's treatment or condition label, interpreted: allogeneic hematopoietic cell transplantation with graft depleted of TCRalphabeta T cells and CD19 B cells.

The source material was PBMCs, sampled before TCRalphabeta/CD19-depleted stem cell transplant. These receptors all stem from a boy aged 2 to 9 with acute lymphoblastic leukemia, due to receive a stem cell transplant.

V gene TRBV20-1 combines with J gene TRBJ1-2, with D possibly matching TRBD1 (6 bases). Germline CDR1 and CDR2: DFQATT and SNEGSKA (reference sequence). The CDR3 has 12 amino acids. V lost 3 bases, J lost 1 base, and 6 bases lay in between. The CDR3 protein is CSARDSNYGYTF. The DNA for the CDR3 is TGCAGTGCTAGGGACAGTAACTATGGCTACACCTTC.

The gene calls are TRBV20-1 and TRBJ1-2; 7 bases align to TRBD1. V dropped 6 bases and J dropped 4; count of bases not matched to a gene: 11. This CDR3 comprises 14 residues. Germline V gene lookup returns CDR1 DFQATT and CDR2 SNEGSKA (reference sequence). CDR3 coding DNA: TGCAGTGCCCTAACAACAGGGGAGACCTATGGCTACACCTTC. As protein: CSALTTGETYGYTF.

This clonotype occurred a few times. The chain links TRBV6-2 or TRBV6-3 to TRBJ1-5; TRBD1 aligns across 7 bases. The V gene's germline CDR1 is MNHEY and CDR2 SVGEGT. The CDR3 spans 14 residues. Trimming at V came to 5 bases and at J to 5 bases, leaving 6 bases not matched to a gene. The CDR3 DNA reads TGTGCCAGCAGTGACACAGGGGATTATCAGCCCCAGCATTTT. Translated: CASSDTGDYQPQHF.

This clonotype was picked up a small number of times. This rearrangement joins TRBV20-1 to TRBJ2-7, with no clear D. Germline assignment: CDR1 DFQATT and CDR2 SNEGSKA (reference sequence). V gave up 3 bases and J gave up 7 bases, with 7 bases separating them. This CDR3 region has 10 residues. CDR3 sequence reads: CSARSWEQYF. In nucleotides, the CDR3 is TGCAGTGCTAGGTCCTGGGAGCAGTACTTC.

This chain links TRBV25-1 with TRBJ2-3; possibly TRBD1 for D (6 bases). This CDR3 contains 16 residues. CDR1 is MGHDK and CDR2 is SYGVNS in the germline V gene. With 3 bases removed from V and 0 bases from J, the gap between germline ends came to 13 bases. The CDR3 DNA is TGTGCCAGCAGTGAGGGGGCCCACAAAAGCACAGATACGCAGTATTTT. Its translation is CASSEGAHKSTDTQYF.